This passage covers 22 T cell receptor beta chains from one sample sequenced in a study of cytomegalovirus exposure and HLA in healthy donors. PCR was performed using 60 Vbeta and 13 Jbeta primers. Produced via immunoSEQ multiplex PCR; TCRdb's table is partial and in-frame only. This table holds approximately 88,000 clones, 78% found once. Sequencing was done on a sample of PBMCs. The receptors come from a man in his late teens or twenties in good health and CMV-seropositive.

The chain employs TRBV7-6 and TRBJ2-3; no clear D. V gave up 3 bases and J gave up 6 bases, with 10 bases separating them. This CDR3 region has 13 residues. The V gene's germline CDR1 is SGHVS and CDR2 FNYEAQ. The CDR3: CASSFRRPDTQYF. The CDR3 DNA sequence: TGTGCCAGCAGCTTCCGGCGGCCGGATACGCAGTATTTT.

The chain combines TRBV6-1 with TRBJ1-1; D may be TRBD1 (5 bases). Trimming stripped 6 bases from V and 0 bases from J, with 14 bases between. The CDR3 spans 15 residues. Germline V gene lookup returns CDR1 MNHNS and CDR2 SASEGT. This CDR3 reads CASSAVTVMNTEAFF. The CDR3 nucleotides read TGTGCCAGCAGCGCCGTGACAGTTATGAACACTGAAGCTTTCTTT.

Only a few counts were recorded for this clone. The chain links TRBV10-3 to TRBJ2-3; weak D call: TRBD2 (6 bases). CDR1 is ENHRY, CDR2 SYGVKD, per germline. CDR3 size: 12 residues. The V end was cut by 6 bases, the J end by 8 bases, with 12 bases between. The CDR3 reads CAIRAPRGTQYF. CDR3 nucleotide sequence: TGTGCCATCAGGGCCCCGCGGGGTACGCAGTATTTT.

Written as DNA, the CDR3 is TGTGCCAGCAGAAAACCAGGCACAGATACGCAGTATTTT. Amino acids: CASRKPGTDTQYF. The J gene is TRBJ2-3, the V gene TRBV27; D is ambiguous. The CDR3 runs to 13 residues. Germline V gene lookup returns CDR1 MNHEY and CDR2 SMNVEV (reference sequence). With 6 bases removed from V and 1 base from J, the gap between germline ends came to 8 bases.

This clone was seen only once. V is TRBV5-4 and J is TRBJ1-2; no clear D. V lost 3 bases to trimming and J lost 5 bases, with 14 bases between them. Germline values: CDR1 SGHNT, CDR2 YYREEE (reference sequence). This CDR3 comprises 14 residues. The CDR3 coding sequence is TGTGCCAGCAGCTCGGTTAACAGCCCTTATGGCTACACCTTC. Protein: CASSSVNSPYGYTF.

The rearrangement joins TRBV6-5 to TRBJ1-3; tentative D call: TRBD1 (5 bases). The CDR3 spans 15 residues. Trimming removed 2 bases from V and 4 bases from J, with 12 bases in between. Germline CDR1 and CDR2: MNHEY and SVGAGI. The CDR3 DNA reads as TGTGCCAGCAGTTACCGCGGGGGGTCGGGAAACACCATATATTTT. This codes for CASSYRGGSGNTIYF.

The chain couples TRBV7-3 to TRBJ2-5, with D unresolved. V lost 5 bases, J lost 4 bases, and 8 bases lay in between. CDR3 length: 12 residues. The germline V gene encodes CDR1 SGHTA and CDR2 FQGTGA. The CDR3 sequence is CASSTTGETQYF. CDR3 nucleotide sequence: TGTGCCAGCAGCACGACGGGAGAGACCCAGTACTTC. The full variable domain, completed using reference TRBV7-3 and TRBJ2-5, is GAGVSQTPSNKVTEKGKYVELRCDPISGHTALYWYRQSLGQGPEFLIYFQGTGAADDSGLPNDRFFAVRPEGSVSTLKIQRTERGDSAVYLCASSTTGETQYFGPGTRLLVL.

V gene TRBV28 combines with J gene TRBJ1-4; D is possibly TRBD1 (5 bases). The CDR3 loop spans 13 amino acids. Trimming took off 6 bases at V and 8 bases at J, with 13 bases between the two ends. Germline loops: CDR1 MDHEN, CDR2 SYDVKM. The CDR3 DNA follows: TGTGCCAGCAGCCCGGGGGGTTACGAAAAACTGTTTTTT. Translation gives CASSPGGYEKLFF.

V is TRBV28 and J is TRBJ1-5, with unresolved D. The V and J ends lost 6 bases and 5 bases respectively, with 17 bases between them. CDR3 length: 15 residues. CDR1 and CDR2 from the germline V gene are MDHEN and SYDVKM. The CDR3 here is CASSRLGIVYQPQHF. The CDR3 DNA follows: TGTGCCAGCAGCCGACTCGGGATTGTGTATCAGCCCCAGCATTTT.

This clone was seen only a few times. The J gene is TRBJ2-7, the V gene TRBV4-1, with TRBD2 matching 7 bases. This CDR3 is 14 amino acids long. J gave up 2 bases and V 3 bases, and 4 bases lay outside the gene matches. In germline, CDR1 is MGHRA, CDR2 YSYEKL. The CDR3 DNA follows: TGCGCCAGCAGCCAGCCCGGGGGGACCTACGAGCAGTACTTC. Its translation: CASSQPGGTYEQYF.

The rearrangement joins TRBV10-2 to TRBJ2-7; D remains unclear. Deletions cut 2 bases from V and 9 bases from J, with 14 bases between. Germline-derived CDR1 and CDR2 are WSHSY and SAAADI. The CDR3 is 13 residues long. For the CDR3, the DNA is TGCGCCAGCAGTGAGGGCGGCAATACGAGGCAGTACTTC. The encoded protein is CASSEGGNTRQYF.

This sequence joins TRBV6-4 and TRBJ1-5; 9 bases are shared with TRBD1. Looked up from germline, CDR1 is MRHNA and CDR2 is SNTAGT. This CDR3 has 14 amino acids. V gave up 6 bases and J gave up 5 bases; unmatched junction bases: 5. The CDR3 loop is CASSETGGDQPQHF. CDR3 DNA: TGTGCCAGCAGCGAGACAGGGGGTGATCAGCCCCAGCATTTT.

This clone was found a few times. The chain uses TRBV4-1 and TRBJ1-4; 9 bases fit TRBD1. The CDR3 covers 15 residues. The J segment lost 4 bases and the V segment lost 4 bases, leaving 4 bases of the junction unmatched. The germline CDR1 and CDR2 sequences are MGHRA and YSYEKL. The CDR3 DNA reads as TGCGCCAGCAGCCCGCCGGGACAGGGTAATGAAAAACTGTTTTTT. Amino acid sequence: CASSPPGQGNEKLFF.

This chain connects TRBV5-6 to TRBJ2-7; TRBD1 is a possible D gene (5 bases). The CDR3 runs to 15 residues. V lost 4 bases, J lost 0 bases, and 14 bases lay in between. The germline gives CDR1 SGHDT, CDR2 YYEEEE. CDR3 protein: CASSPRQINSYEQYF. The CDR3, as DNA: TGTGCCAGCAGCCCCAGACAGATTAACTCCTACGAGCAGTACTTC. Together with reference TRBV5-6 and TRBJ2-7, the CDR3 gives the full variable domain: DAGVTQSPTHLIKTRGQQVTLRCSPKSGHDTVSWYQQALGQGPQFIFQYYEEEERQRGNFPDRFSGHQFPNYSSELNVNALLLGDSALYLCASSPRQINSYEQYFGPGTRLTVT.

This chain links TRBV19 with TRBJ1-1, with no clear D. Trimming cost V 2 bases and J 3 bases, with 7 bases left between them. Per the germline V gene, CDR1 is LNHDA and CDR2 is SQIVND (reference sequence). The CDR3 length is 13 residues. The CDR3 sequence is CASSISGYTEAFF. Written as DNA, the CDR3 is TGTGCCAGTAGTATATCGGGGTACACTGAAGCTTTCTTT.

The chain recombines TRBV19 with TRBJ1-2; D is possibly TRBD1 (5 bases). CDR3 size: 14 residues. Trimming shortened V by 9 bases and J by 5 bases, and 19 bases separated the two germline ends. Germline lookup yields CDR1 LNHDA and CDR2 SQIVND (reference sequence). In nucleotides, the CDR3 is TGTGCCAGCGATGCGGGGGTCACGGGGTATGGCTACACCTTC. Translated: CASDAGVTGYGYTF.

This chain joins TRBV13 and TRBJ2-1; TRBD2 agrees at 9 bases. V trimming: 3 bases; J trimming: 9 bases; junction bases outside the gene matches: 3. This CDR3 region has 13 residues. Per germline, CDR1 PRHDT and CDR2 FYEKMQ (reference sequence). As DNA, the CDR3 is TGTGCCAGCAGCTTTGGACTAGCGACTGAGCAGTTCTTC. It specifies CASSFGLATEQFF.

The CDR3 loop is CASSQQRGTEAFF. The CDR3 region has the DNA TGTGCCAGCAGTCAGCAACGAGGGACTGAAGCTTTCTTT. The chain recombines TRBV6-5 with TRBJ1-1; D unclear. Trimming removed 5 bases at V and 5 bases at J, with 12 bases between. Germline CDR1 and CDR2: MNHEY and SVGAGI. The CDR3 has 13 amino acids.

The rearrangement links TRBV9 to TRBJ1-2, with a weak D call TRBD1 (5 bases). This CDR3 region has 14 residues. The germline V gene has CDR1 SGDLS and CDR2 YYNGEE. The ends were cut back, 0 bases at V and 8 bases at J, with 14 bases in the middle. Here the CDR3 reads CASSVDWQGRGYTF. The DNA of the CDR3 is TGTGCCAGCAGCGTAGACTGGCAGGGTCGGGGCTACACCTTC.

The chain carries TRBV2 and TRBJ1-5; possible D gene TRBD1, 6 bases. CDR3 length: 13 amino acids. With 7 bases removed from V and 5 bases from J, the gap between germline ends came to 12 bases. Germline V gene sequence: CDR1 SNHLY, CDR2 FYNNEI. The CDR3 sequence: CASKQGGYQPQHF. CDR3 nucleotide sequence: TGTGCCAGCAAACAGGGTGGGTATCAGCCCCAGCATTTT.

This chain's CDR3 is CASSLYRRGEQYF. DNA for the CDR3: TGTGCCAGCAGTTTATACCGTCGGGGCGAGCAGTACTTC. The chain has TRBV28 and TRBJ2-7; tentatively, D is TRBD2 (5 bases). Germline loops: CDR1 MDHEN, CDR2 SYDVKM. The CDR3 covers 13 residues. V was clipped by 1 base and J by 6 bases, with 10 bases between them.

The V gene is TRBV29-1, the J gene TRBJ2-5; D is unclear. Germline V gene data show CDR1 as SQVTM and CDR2 as ANQGSEA. The CDR3 runs 14 residues. Trimming left V 3 bases short and J 0 bases short, with 11 bases between. CDR3 loop: CSVDGSQYQETQYF. CDR3 bases: TGCAGCGTTGATGGCAGTCAGTACCAAGAGACCCAGTACTTC.